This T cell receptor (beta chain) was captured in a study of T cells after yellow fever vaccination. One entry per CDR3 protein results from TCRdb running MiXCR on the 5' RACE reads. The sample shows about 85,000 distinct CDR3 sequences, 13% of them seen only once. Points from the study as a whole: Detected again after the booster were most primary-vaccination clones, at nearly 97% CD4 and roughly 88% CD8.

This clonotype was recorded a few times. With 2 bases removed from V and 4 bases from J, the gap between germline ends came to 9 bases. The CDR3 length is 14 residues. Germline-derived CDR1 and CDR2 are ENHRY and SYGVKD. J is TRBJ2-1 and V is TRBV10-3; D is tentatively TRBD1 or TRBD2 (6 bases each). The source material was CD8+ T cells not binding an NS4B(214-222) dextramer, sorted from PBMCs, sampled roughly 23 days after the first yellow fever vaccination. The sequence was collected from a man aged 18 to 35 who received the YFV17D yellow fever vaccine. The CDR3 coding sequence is TGTGCCATCAGTGAGAAGGGGGGATACAATGAGCAGTTCTTC. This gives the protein CAISEKGGYNEQFF.